This paragraph covers one TCR beta chain sequence. The sample comes from a study of shared clonotypes between healthy human individuals. Germline values: CDR1 SGHTA, CDR2 FQGNSA. Trimming removed 3 bases from V and 2 bases from J; junction bases left unmatched: 2. The CDR3 sequence is 15 residues long. In the source study's methods: Filtering differed because ImmunoSEQ produced junction-only sequences that carried no quality scores. Measured with immunoSEQ multiplex PCR; TCRdb has only the in-frame clones, and not every one. The DNA was the basis for D and trimming; V, J and clone size are from that table. The sample has over a million clones, approximately 98% seen once.

This sequence joins TRBV7-2 and TRBJ2-1, with 9 bases matching TRBD2. The sequenced material came from naive CD4+ T cells sorted from blood. Subset: CD45RA+ positively selected. The origin of this receptor is a man aged 25 to 40 in good health. In DNA form, the CDR3 reads TGTGCCAGCAGCTTTAGCGGGAGCGCCTACAATGAGCAGTTCTTC. It yields the protein CASSFSGSAYNEQFF. The full variable domain, in which reference TRBV7-2 and TRBJ2-1 provide the parts outside the CDR3, is GAGVSQSPSNKVTEKGKDVELRCDPISGHTALYWYRQSLGQGLEFLIYFQGNSAPDKSGLPSDRFSAERTGGSVSTLTIQRTQQEDSAVYLCASSFSGSAYNEQFFGPGTRLTVL.